This is a list of T cell receptor beta chains from one sample in a study of cytomegalovirus exposure and HLA in healthy donors. The protocol was immunoSEQ multiplex PCR, while the TCRdb copy is restricted to in-frame clones and leaves out a portion. The sample shows around 180,000 clones, approximately 81% of them seen only once. The sample consisted of PBMCs. These TCRs come from a young woman in good health and CMV-seropositive. CDR3s include the opening cysteine and the closing phenylalanine or tryptophan. Fields, in order: clone size, V gene, J gene, D gene, CDR3 DNA, CDR3 protein. D genes are given only for firm matches. The size field is filled for only some rows; it gives once, few, many or a size class.

NA	TRBV10-2	TRBJ1-2	NA	TGCGCCAGCAGTGAGTCGAGGGGGTTGACTGGCTACACCTTC	CASSESRGLTGYTF
NA	TRBV5-1	TRBJ2-3	NA	TGCGCCAGCAGCTTGGCCTTAAGGCGGGGTGGGGAAGATACGCAGTATTTT	CASSLALRRGGEDTQYF
NA	TRBV7-3	TRBJ2-1	TRBD2	TGTGCCAGCAGCCTAGGACTAGCGGGGTCCTACAATGAGCAGTTCTTC	CASSLGLAGSYNEQFF
NA	TRBV5-1	TRBJ1-6	NA	TGCGCCAGCAGCTTGGTAGTTGACTATAATTCACCCCTCCACTTT	CASSLVVDYNSPLHF
NA	TRBV5-4	TRBJ2-5	NA	TGTGCCAGCAGCTTGCGGAGTCGAGAGACCCAGTACTTC	CASSLRSRETQYF
NA	TRBV29-1	TRBJ1-5	NA	TGCAGCGTTGCCGCCGGGGAAAATCAGCCCCAGCATTTT	CSVAAGENQPQHF
few	TRBV7-5	TRBJ1-4	NA	TGTGTCAGAAGCGATTCGGGGGATTGTGAAAAACTGTTTTTT	CVRSDSGDCEKLFF
NA	TRBV6-1	TRBJ2-3	TRBD2	TGTGCCAGCAGCCTGAGACTAGCGACAGATACGCAGTATTTT	CASSLRLATDTQYF
few	TRBV19	TRBJ1-1	TRBD1	TGTGCCAGTCGGCTAAGACAGGGGAACACTGAAGCTTTCTTT	CASRLRQGNTEAFF
once	TRBV6-6	TRBJ2-7	TRBD1	TGTGCCAGCAGCAGCCAGGGGGTAAGCGAGCAGTACTTC	CASSSQGVSEQYF
NA	TRBV2	TRBJ2-1	TRBD2	TGTGCCAGCACTAGCGGGGGGCCCTCCTACAATGAGCAGTTCTTC	CASTSGGPSYNEQFF
few	TRBV9	TRBJ1-6	NA	TGTGCCAGCAGCGTGGGACTTTTGTTTCCCCTCCACTTT	CASSVGLLFPLHF
NA	TRBV7-5	TRBJ2-1	NA	TGTGTCAGAAGCTTAGCCCCCGTATACAATGAGCAGTTCTTC	CVRSLAPVYNEQFF